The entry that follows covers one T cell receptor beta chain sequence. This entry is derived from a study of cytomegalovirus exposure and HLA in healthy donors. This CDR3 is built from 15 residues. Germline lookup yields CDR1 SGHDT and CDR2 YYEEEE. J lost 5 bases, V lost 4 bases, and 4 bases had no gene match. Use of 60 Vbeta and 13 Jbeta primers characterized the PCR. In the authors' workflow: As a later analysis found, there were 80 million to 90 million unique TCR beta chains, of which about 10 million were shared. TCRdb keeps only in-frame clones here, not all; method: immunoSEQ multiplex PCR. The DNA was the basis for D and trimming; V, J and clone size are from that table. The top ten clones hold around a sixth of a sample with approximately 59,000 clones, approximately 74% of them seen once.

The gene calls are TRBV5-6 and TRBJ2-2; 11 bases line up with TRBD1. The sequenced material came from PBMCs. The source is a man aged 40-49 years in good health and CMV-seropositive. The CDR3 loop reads CASSLDRGRTGELFF. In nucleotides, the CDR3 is TGTGCCAGCAGCCTGGACAGGGGGCGAACCGGGGAGCTGTTTTTT.